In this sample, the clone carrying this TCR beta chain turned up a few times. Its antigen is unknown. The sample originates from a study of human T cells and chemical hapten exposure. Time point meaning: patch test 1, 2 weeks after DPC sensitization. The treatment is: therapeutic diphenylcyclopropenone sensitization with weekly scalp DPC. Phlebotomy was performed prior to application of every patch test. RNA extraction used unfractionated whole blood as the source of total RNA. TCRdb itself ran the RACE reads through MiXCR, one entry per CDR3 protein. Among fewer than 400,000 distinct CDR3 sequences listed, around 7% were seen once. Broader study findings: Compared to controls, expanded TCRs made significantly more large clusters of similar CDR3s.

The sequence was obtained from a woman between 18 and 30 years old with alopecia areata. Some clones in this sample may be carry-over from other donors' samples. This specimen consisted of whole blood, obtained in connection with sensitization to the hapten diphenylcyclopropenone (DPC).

The CDR3 sequence is CASSHRRIDEQYF. CDR3 bases: TGTGCCAGCAGCCATCGAAGAATCGACGAGCAGTACTTC. This sequence joins TRBV16 and TRBJ2-7; D gene ambiguous. The germline CDR1 and CDR2 sequences are KGHSY and FQNENV. The CDR3 totals 13 residues. The V gene lost 3 bases and the J gene lost 5 bases, with 11 bases spanning the gap.